This record covers a single T cell receptor (beta chain). Its target is unknown. These data originate in a study of response to subunit inactivated influenza vaccine. General observations from the study: It was the authors' suggestion that each seasonal influenza vaccination recruits few new T cells.

This CDR3 has 16 amino acids. In germline, CDR1 is KGHDR, CDR2 SFDVKD. Deletions cut 3 bases from V and 1 base from J, with 13 bases between. TCRdb reprocessed the RT-PCR reads via MiXCR and lists one record per CDR3 protein. The sample lists about 520,000 distinct CDR3 sequences, 25% occurring once. The origin of this receptor is a man between 50 and 59 years old who received an inactivated influenza vaccine. The V call is TRBV24-1, the J call TRBJ2-3; perhaps TRBD2 as D (6 bases). The sample in question was CD4+ T cells sorted from PBMCs, obtained roughly 5 days after vaccination. CDR3 amino acids: CATSDPGRPGTDTQYF. CDR3 coding DNA: TGTGCCACCAGTGATCCCGGGAGACCCGGCACAGATACGCAGTATTTT.